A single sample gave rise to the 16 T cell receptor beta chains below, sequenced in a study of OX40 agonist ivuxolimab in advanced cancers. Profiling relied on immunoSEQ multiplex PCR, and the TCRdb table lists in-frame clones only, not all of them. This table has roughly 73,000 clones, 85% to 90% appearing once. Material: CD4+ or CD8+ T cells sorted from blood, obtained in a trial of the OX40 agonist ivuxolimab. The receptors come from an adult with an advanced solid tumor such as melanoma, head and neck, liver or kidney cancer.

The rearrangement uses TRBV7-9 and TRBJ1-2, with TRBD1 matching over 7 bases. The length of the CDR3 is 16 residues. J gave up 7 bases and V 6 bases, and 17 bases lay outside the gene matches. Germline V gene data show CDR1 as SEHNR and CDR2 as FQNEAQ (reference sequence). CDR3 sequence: CASRFTTGEFIGGYTF. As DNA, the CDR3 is TGTGCCAGCAGATTTACCACAGGGGAGTTTATAGGTGGCTACACCTTC.

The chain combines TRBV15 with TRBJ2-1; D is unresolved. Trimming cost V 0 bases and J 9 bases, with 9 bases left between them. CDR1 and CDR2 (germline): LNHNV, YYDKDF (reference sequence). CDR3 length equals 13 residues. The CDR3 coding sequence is TGTGCCACCAGCAGAGATACGGGCGGTGAGCAGTTCTTC. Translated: CATSRDTGGEQFF.

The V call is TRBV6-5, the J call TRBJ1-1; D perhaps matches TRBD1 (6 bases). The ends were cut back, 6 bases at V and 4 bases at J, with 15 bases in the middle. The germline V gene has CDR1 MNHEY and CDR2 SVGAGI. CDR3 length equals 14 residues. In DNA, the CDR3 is TGTGCCAGCAGCCAACAGGGACCTTTCACTGAAGCTTTCTTT. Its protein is CASSQQGPFTEAFF.

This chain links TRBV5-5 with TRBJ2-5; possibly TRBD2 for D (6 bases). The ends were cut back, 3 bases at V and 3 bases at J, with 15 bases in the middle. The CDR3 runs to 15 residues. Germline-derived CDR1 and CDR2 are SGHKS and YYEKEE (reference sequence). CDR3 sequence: CASSWEGGKKETQYF. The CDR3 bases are TGTGCCAGCAGCTGGGAAGGAGGGAAGAAAGAGACCCAGTACTTC.

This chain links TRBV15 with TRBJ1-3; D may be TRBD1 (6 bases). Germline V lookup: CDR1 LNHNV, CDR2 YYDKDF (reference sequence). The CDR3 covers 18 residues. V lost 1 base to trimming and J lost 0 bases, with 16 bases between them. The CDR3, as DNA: TGTGCCACCAGCAGAGGTGAGGGGGGCCGTAGCTCTGGAAACACCATATATTTT. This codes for CATSRGEGGRSSGNTIYF.

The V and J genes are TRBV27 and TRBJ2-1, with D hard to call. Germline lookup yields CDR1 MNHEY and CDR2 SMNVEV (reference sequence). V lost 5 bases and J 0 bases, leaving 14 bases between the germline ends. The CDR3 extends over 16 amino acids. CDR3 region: CASSRSDGYSYNEQFF. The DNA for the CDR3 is TGTGCCAGCAGTCGCTCCGACGGCTACTCCTACAATGAGCAGTTCTTC.

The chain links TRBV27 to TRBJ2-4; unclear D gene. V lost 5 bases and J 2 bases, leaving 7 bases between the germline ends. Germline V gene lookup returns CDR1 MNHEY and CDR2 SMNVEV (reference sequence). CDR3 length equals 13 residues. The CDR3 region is CASSRGSKNIQYF. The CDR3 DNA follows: TGTGCCAGCAGTCGAGGTTCCAAAAACATTCAGTACTTC.

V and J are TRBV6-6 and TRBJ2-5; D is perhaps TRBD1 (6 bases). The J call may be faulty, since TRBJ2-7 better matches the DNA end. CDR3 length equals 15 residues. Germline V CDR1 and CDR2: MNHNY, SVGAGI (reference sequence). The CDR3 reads CASISQGQNSYEQYF. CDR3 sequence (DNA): TGTGCCAGCATTTCCCAGGGACAAAACTCCTACGAGCAGTACTTC.

CDR3 DNA sequence: TGTGCCAGCTCGCCTGGGACTAGTCGGTTTTCCGGGGAGCTGTTTTTT. Amino acid sequence: CASSPGTSRFSGELFF. The chain recombines TRBV18 with TRBJ2-2; 8 bases match TRBD2. Germline V gives CDR1 KGHSH, CDR2 LQKENI. The CDR3 totals 16 residues. J gave up 6 bases and V 6 bases, and 12 bases lay outside the gene matches.

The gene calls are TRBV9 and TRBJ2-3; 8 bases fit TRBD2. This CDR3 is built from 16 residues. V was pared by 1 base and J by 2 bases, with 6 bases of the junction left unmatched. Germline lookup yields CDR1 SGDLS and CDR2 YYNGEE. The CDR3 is CASSVTPGLDTDTQYF. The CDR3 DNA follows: TGTGCCAGCAGCGTAACCCCGGGACTAGACACAGATACGCAGTATTTT.

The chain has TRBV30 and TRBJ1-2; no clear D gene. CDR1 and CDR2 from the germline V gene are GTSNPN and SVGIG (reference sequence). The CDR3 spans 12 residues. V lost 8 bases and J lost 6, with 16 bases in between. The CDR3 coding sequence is TGTGCCAGCCGTTTCCGCGGGGATGGCTACACCTTC. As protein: CASRFRGDGYTF. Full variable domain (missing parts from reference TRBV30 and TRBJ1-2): SQTIHQWPATLVQPVGSPLSLECTVEGTSNPNLYWYRQAAGRGLQLLFYSVGIGQISSEVPQNLSASRPQDRQFILSSKKLLLSDSGFYLCASRFRGDGYTFGSGTRLTVV.

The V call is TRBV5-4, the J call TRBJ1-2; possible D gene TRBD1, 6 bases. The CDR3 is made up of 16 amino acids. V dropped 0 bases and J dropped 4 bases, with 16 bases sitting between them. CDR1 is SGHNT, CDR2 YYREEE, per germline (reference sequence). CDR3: CASSLGGGGDSYGYTF. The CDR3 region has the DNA TGTGCCAGCAGCTTGGGGGGCGGGGGCGACAGCTATGGCTACACCTTC.

CDR3 bases: TGCGCCAGCAGCGCGCAGGGTGCAACTAATGAAAAACTGTTTTTT. This codes for CASSAQGATNEKLFF. The rearrangement links TRBV5-1 to TRBJ1-4; D may be TRBD1 (5 bases). From germline, CDR1 is SGHRS and CDR2 YFSETQ. The CDR3 extends over 15 amino acids. V gave up 4 bases and J gave up 0 bases, with 10 bases separating them.

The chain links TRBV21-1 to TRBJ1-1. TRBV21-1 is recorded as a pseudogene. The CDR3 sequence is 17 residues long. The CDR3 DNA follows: TGTGCCAGCAGCCCTCCCTGGCGATGGGGGGTCAACACTGAAGCTTTCTTT. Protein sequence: CASSPPWRWGVNTEAFF.

This CDR3 is CASSRGQGFNEKLFF. DNA of the CDR3: TGTGCCAGCAGTCGCGGACAGGGGTTTAATGAAAAACTGTTTTTT. The rearrangement links TRBV6-6 to TRBJ1-4, with 9 bases fitting TRBD1. The CDR3 runs to 15 residues. V was pared by 5 bases and J by 4 bases, with 5 bases of the junction left unmatched. Germline V gene data show CDR1 as MNHNY and CDR2 as SVGAGI (reference sequence).

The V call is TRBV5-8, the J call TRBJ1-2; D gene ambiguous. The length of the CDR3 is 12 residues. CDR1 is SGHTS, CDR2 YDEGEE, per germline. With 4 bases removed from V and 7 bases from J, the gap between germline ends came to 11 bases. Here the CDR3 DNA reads TGTGCCAGCAGCCCCGACCTTAGTGGCTACACCTTC. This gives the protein CASSPDLSGYTF.